This TCR beta chain emerged from a study of metastatic and nonmetastatic thyroid tumors. Study as a whole: Where malignant and benign thyroid patients were concerned, repertoires were compared across blood and tumor or nodule tissue. Study observations and caveats: Relative to benign nodules, malignant thyroid tumors were reportedly characterized by significantly elevated TCR beta diversity in blood and tumor.

Using MiXCR, TCRdb re-called clones from the PCR reads. The sample yields about 30,000 clones, approximately 22% seen once. Treatment of any kind had been given to no patient before thyroid surgery. Germline trimming cut 4 bases from V and 2 bases from J; bases unmatched to any gene: 1. Germline V CDR1 and CDR2: KGHDR, SFDVKD. The CDR3 spans 14 residues. A remark on this clone: What it binds is unknown.

This chain joins TRBV24-1 and TRBJ1-5, with 7 bases fitting TRBD1. Sequenced input: blood. The clonotype comes from a female donor with papillary thyroid cancer or a benign thyroid nodule (not recorded which). Some clones in this sample may be carry-over from other donors' samples. CDR3 region: CATSEGGGNQPQHF. The CDR3 DNA is TGTGCCACCAGTGAAGGGGGCGGCAATCAGCCCCAGCATTTT.